Sequencing of this TCR beta chain was carried out in a study of early T cells in non-severe SARS-CoV-2 infection. TCRdb reanalysed the 5' RACE reads using MiXCR and keeps one entry per CDR3 protein. The sample shows approximately 64,000 distinct CDR3 sequences, 20% to 25% of them seen only once. V shed 8 bases and J shed 2 bases, with 9 bases lying between them. CDR3 length: 12 residues. Germline V gene sequence: CDR1 WSHSY, CDR2 SAAADI. This clonotype was detected a few times. This TCR came from an adult who was a healthcare worker with PCR-confirmed SARS-CoV-2 infection or an uninfected control (not recorded which). Sequencing used whole blood, obtained at baseline. The chain uses TRBV10-2 and TRBJ1-1; D not certain. Here the CDR3 DNA reads TGCGCCAGCGGAGGATCTAACACTGAAGCTTTCTTT. Amino acid sequence: CASGGSNTEAFF.